Sequencing of this T cell receptor beta chain was carried out in a study of shared clonotypes between healthy human individuals. Assay: immunoSEQ multiplex PCR; the TCRdb copy retains only in-frame clones and omits some. The table has about 2.4 million clones, over 85% seen once. Sequenced: naive CD4+ T cells from PBMCs. Subset indicated: CD45RA+ positively selected. The TCR originated in a man between 18 and 35 years old in good health. Some clones in this sample may be carry-over from other donors' samples.

The CDR3 sequence is CASSQPTGGSYEQYF. The CDR3 DNA reads as TGCGCCAGCAGCCAACCGACAGGGGGCTCATACGAGCAGTACTTC. The chain has TRBV4-1 and TRBJ2-7; 10 bases match TRBD1. Germline V gene sequence: CDR1 MGHRA, CDR2 YSYEKL. The J segment lost 4 bases and the V segment lost 2 bases, leaving 5 bases of the junction unmatched. This CDR3 comprises 15 residues.